The text below deals with one T cell receptor beta chain. What it recognizes is unknown. Its ends do not fully match the called genes, so a read error is possible. The study ran its PCR with 60 Vbeta and 13 Jbeta primers. The repertoire was sequenced with immunoSEQ multiplex PCR; TCRdb's copy has only in-frame clones and lacks some. This sample has under 100,000 clones; roughly 85% occur once, and the top ten carry about 2.5%. The source of the sample is a study of cytomegalovirus exposure and HLA in healthy donors. Overall study results and limits: The authors enumerated some 170 TCR beta chains as linked to cytomegalovirus. When presence/absence was analysed, sequencing depth was taken to be roughly uniform across donors.

This clonotype was obtained from a man aged 30 to 45 in good health and CMV-seronegative. The sequenced sample consisted of PBMCs.

The CDR3 spells CASSQNYPGQIYEQSF. Here the CDR3 DNA reads TGCGCCAGCAGCCAAAACTACCCGGGACAGATCTACGAGCAGTCCTTC. V is TRBV4-3 and J is TRBJ2-7, with 7 bases fitting TRBD1. The CDR3 runs to 16 residues. Germline V gives CDR1 LGHNA, CDR2 YSLEER.